The clone carrying this TCR beta chain appeared many times. Antigen unknown. This CDR3 contains 16 residues. With 5 bases removed from V and 4 bases from J, the gap between germline ends came to 17 bases. The V gene's germline CDR1 is SEHNR and CDR2 FQNEAQ (reference sequence). Busulfan-fludarabine conditioning, marrow transplant, and cyclophosphamide on days +3 and +4 were administered. Sequencing was performed with immunoSEQ multiplex PCR; in TCRdb, only in-frame clones are kept and a portion is missing. The profile covers about 6,400 clones, none occurring a single time. This sample was included in a study of T cells after posttransplantation cyclophosphamide. Findings and caveats of the study: Later post-transplant blood repertoires were often dominated by donor CD8+ memory clones. Recipient CMV seropositivity and CMV reactivation strongly tracked TRB clonality.

The chain has TRBV7-9 and TRBJ2-2, with a tentative D call TRBD2 (5 bases). This receptor was obtained from a young adult male patient who received an allogeneic stem cell transplant from an unrelated donor, was CMV-positive, and had acute and chronic GVHD. Some T cells could come from the graft donor. This specimen was PBMCs, taken after an allogeneic stem cell transplant with post-transplant cyclophosphamide. CDR3 sequence reads: CASSIGLSPSTGELFF. The CDR3, as DNA: TGTGCCAGCAGCATCGGACTTTCCCCGAGCACCGGGGAGCTGTTTTTT.